This T cell receptor beta chain came from a study of cytomegalovirus exposure and HLA in healthy donors. J lost 1 base, V lost 5 bases, and 16 bases had no gene match. The CDR3 contains 18 residues. CDR1 is SEHNR, CDR2 FQNEAQ, per germline (reference sequence). The study ran its PCR with 60 Vbeta and 13 Jbeta primers. Assay: immunoSEQ multiplex PCR; the TCRdb copy retains only in-frame clones and omits some. Here the sample spans roughly 100,000 clones, 60% to 75% being singletons. The donors were healthy bone marrow donors. V is TRBV7-9 and J is TRBJ1-1; the match to TRBD1 covers 7 bases. The sample taken for sequencing was PBMCs. This clonotype was obtained from a male donor in good health and CMV-seropositive. CDR3: CASSPPPGQPSTNTEAFF. The CDR3 nucleotides read TGTGCCAGCAGCCCTCCGCCGGGACAGCCTTCAACGAACACTGAAGCTTTCTTT.